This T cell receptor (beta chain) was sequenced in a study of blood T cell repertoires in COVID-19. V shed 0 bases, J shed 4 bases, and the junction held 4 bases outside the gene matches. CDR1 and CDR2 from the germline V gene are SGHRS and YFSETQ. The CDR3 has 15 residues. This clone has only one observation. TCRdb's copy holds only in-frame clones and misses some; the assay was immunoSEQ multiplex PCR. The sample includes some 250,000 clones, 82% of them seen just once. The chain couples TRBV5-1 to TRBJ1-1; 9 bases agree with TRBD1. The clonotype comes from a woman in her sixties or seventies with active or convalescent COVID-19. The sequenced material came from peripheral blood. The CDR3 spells CASSLDRGQGTEAFF. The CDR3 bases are TGCGCCAGCAGCTTGGACAGGGGGCAGGGCACTGAAGCTTTCTTT.